Given below is one TCR beta chain in context. These data originate in a study of blood T cell repertoires in COVID-19. This table comes from immunoSEQ multiplex PCR, and its TCRdb copy is limited to in-frame clones, with some not included. The sample contains 240,000 or so clones, around 86% of which appear only once. Trimming removed 6 bases from V and 6 bases from J; junction bases left unmatched: 7. CDR3 length equals 13 residues. Germline V CDR1 and CDR2: WNHNN, SYGVQD (reference sequence). The chain employs TRBV10-1 and TRBJ2-7, with 8 bases aligning to TRBD1. The sample taken for sequencing was PBMCs or T cells enriched from blood (not recorded which). This TCR was recovered from a woman in her thirties or forties with acute COVID-19. The CDR3 DNA reads TGCGCCAGCAGAGGACAGGGAGGTTCCGAGCAGTACTTC. Translated, it gives CASRGQGGSEQYF.